The rows below give T cell receptor beta chains drawn from one sample of a study of blood T cell repertoires in COVID-19. This table comes from immunoSEQ multiplex PCR, and its TCRdb copy is limited to in-frame clones, with some not included. The sample yields some 180,000 clones, 70% to 90% seen once. Sequencing was carried out using peripheral blood. The receptors were sampled from a man in his fifties with COVID-19, enrolled during active disease. Each CDR3 is given with its conserved first and last residue. Fields, in order: clone size, D gene, V gene, J gene, CDR3 protein, CDR3 DNA. The D gene is left open where the match is weak. A row's size may be missing; if present it is once, few, many or a size class.

clone_size: .; d_call: .; v_call: TRBV28; j_call: TRBJ2-2; cdr3_aa: CASSQQTANTGELFF; cdr3_nt: TGTGCCAGCAGTCAACAGACAGCGAACACCGGGGAGCTGTTTTTT
clone_size: .; d_call: TRBD2; v_call: TRBV10-3; j_call: TRBJ2-1; cdr3_aa: CAISFGLAGVGNEQFF; cdr3_nt: TGTGCCATCAGTTTTGGACTAGCGGGAGTAGGGAATGAGCAGTTCTTC
clone_size: .; d_call: TRBD1; v_call: TRBV2; j_call: TRBJ2-2; cdr3_aa: CASSRDRSQTGELFF; cdr3_nt: TGTGCCAGCAGTCGGGACAGAAGCCAAACCGGGGAGCTGTTTTTT
clone_size: .; d_call: TRBD1; v_call: TRBV19; j_call: TRBJ2-1; cdr3_aa: CASSKTGLYNEQFF; cdr3_nt: TGTGCCAGTAGTAAGACAGGGCTCTACAATGAGCAGTTCTTC
clone_size: .; d_call: TRBD2; v_call: TRBV19; j_call: TRBJ2-7; cdr3_aa: CASSPGGGRSYEQYF; cdr3_nt: TGTGCCAGTAGCCCGGGGGGCGGGAGGTCCTACGAGCAGTACTTC
clone_size: .; d_call: .; v_call: TRBV11-2; j_call: TRBJ1-3; cdr3_aa: CASSAQGYSGNTIYF; cdr3_nt: TGTGCCAGCAGCGCACAGGGTTACTCTGGAAACACCATATATTTT
clone_size: few; d_call: TRBD1; v_call: TRBV5-4; j_call: TRBJ1-2; cdr3_aa: CASTLRDRRKANYGYTF; cdr3_nt: TGTGCCAGCACTTTACGGGACAGAAGAAAAGCTAACTATGGCTACACCTTC
clone_size: .; d_call: .; v_call: TRBV7-9; j_call: TRBJ2-2; cdr3_aa: CASSLPRRGRAENTGELFF; cdr3_nt: TGTGCCAGCAGCTTACCTCGGCGTGGCAGGGCGGAAAACACCGGGGAGCTGTTTTTT
clone_size: .; d_call: .; v_call: TRBV12-5; j_call: TRBJ1-2; cdr3_aa: CASGSSTATNRGYTF; cdr3_nt: TGTGCTAGTGGTTCCTCGACAGCCACTAATCGCGGCTACACCTTC
clone_size: .; d_call: TRBD1; v_call: TRBV6-6; j_call: TRBJ2-7; cdr3_aa: CASSYLDRGDEQYF; cdr3_nt: TGTGCCAGCAGTTACCTGGACAGGGGGGACGAGCAGTACTTC
clone_size: .; d_call: .; v_call: TRBV28; j_call: TRBJ2-3; cdr3_aa: CASSPGHTDTQYF; cdr3_nt: TGTGCCAGCAGTCCCGGACACACAGATACGCAGTATTTT
clone_size: .; d_call: .; v_call: TRBV10-3; j_call: TRBJ1-5; cdr3_aa: CAISESRDSNQPQHF; cdr3_nt: TGTGCCATCAGTGAGTCGAGGGATAGCAATCAGCCCCAGCATTTT
clone_size: .; d_call: TRBD1; v_call: TRBV7-9; j_call: TRBJ1-1; cdr3_aa: CASSRGTGRWTNTEAFF; cdr3_nt: TGTGCCAGCAGCCGCGGGACAGGGAGGTGGACGAACACTGAAGCTTTCTTT
clone_size: once; d_call: .; v_call: TRBV7-9; j_call: TRBJ2-1; cdr3_aa: CASSPINFEQFF; cdr3_nt: TGTGCCAGCAGCCCGATAAACTTTGAGCAGTTCTTC
clone_size: .; d_call: .; v_call: TRBV11-2; j_call: TRBJ2-1; cdr3_aa: CASSYGNEQFF; cdr3_nt: TGTGCCAGCAGCTACGGCAATGAGCAGTTCTTC
clone_size: .; d_call: .; v_call: TRBV6-5; j_call: TRBJ1-5; cdr3_aa: CASIRQVDSNQPQHF; cdr3_nt: TGTGCCAGCATACGACAGGTAGATAGCAATCAGCCCCAGCATTTT
clone_size: .; d_call: TRBD1; v_call: TRBV7-2; j_call: TRBJ2-6; cdr3_aa: CASSTRTGSGANVLTF; cdr3_nt: TGTGCCAGCAGCACAAGGACAGGGTCTGGGGCCAACGTCCTGACTTTC
clone_size: few; d_call: .; v_call: TRBV7-9; j_call: TRBJ2-7; cdr3_aa: CASSLLRGEQYF; cdr3_nt: TGTGCCAGCAGCCTTTTAAGGGGCGAGCAGTACTTC
clone_size: .; d_call: TRBD2; v_call: TRBV5-5; j_call: TRBJ2-3; cdr3_aa: CASSLKTSGRTDTQYF; cdr3_nt: TGTGCCAGCAGCTTGAAAACTAGCGGCCGCACAGATACGCAGTATTTT
clone_size: .; d_call: TRBD1; v_call: TRBV6-1; j_call: TRBJ2-1; cdr3_aa: CASSESFRGRGEQFF; cdr3_nt: TGTGCCAGCAGTGAAAGCTTCAGGGGGCGAGGGGAGCAGTTCTTC
clone_size: .; d_call: TRBD1; v_call: TRBV28; j_call: TRBJ1-5; cdr3_aa: CASSFPPGTGVGQPQHF; cdr3_nt: TGTGCCAGCAGTTTTCCCCCGGGGACAGGGGTCGGACAGCCCCAGCATTTT
clone_size: .; d_call: .; v_call: TRBV9; j_call: TRBJ1-3; cdr3_aa: CASSPRFGSSGNTIYF; cdr3_nt: TGTGCCAGCAGCCCTAGGTTCGGGTCCTCTGGAAACACCATATATTTT
clone_size: .; d_call: .; v_call: TRBV7-2; j_call: TRBJ2-5; cdr3_aa: CASRQSETQYF; cdr3_nt: TGTGCCAGCCGACAGTCAGAGACCCAGTACTTC
clone_size: .; d_call: TRBD2; v_call: TRBV19; j_call: TRBJ2-2; cdr3_aa: CASSGTSGKAGELFF; cdr3_nt: TGTGCCAGTAGTGGGACTAGCGGGAAAGCGGGGGAGCTGTTTTTT
clone_size: .; d_call: TRBD1; v_call: TRBV9; j_call: TRBJ1-1; cdr3_aa: CASSVTTGGRGEAFF; cdr3_nt: TGTGCCAGCAGCGTAACCACAGGGGGCAGGGGTGAAGCTTTCTTT
clone_size: .; d_call: .; v_call: TRBV5-1; j_call: TRBJ1-2; cdr3_aa: CASSDPSGLPYGYTF; cdr3_nt: TGCGCCAGCAGCGACCCCTCGGGACTGCCTTATGGCTACACCTTC
clone_size: once; d_call: .; v_call: TRBV19; j_call: TRBJ1-5; cdr3_aa: CASSMAAGSGQPQHF; cdr3_nt: TGTGCCAGTAGTATGGCGGCGGGTTCGGGTCAGCCCCAGCATTTT
clone_size: .; d_call: .; v_call: TRBV2; j_call: TRBJ1-5; cdr3_aa: CASSVGGDANQPQHF; cdr3_nt: TGTGCCAGCAGTGTTGGAGGGGACGCCAATCAGCCCCAGCATTTT
clone_size: .; d_call: .; v_call: TRBV7-2; j_call: TRBJ1-3; cdr3_aa: CASSSQASGNTIYF; cdr3_nt: TGTGCCAGCAGCTCCCAGGCTTCTGGAAACACCATATATTTT
clone_size: .; d_call: .; v_call: TRBV7-8; j_call: TRBJ2-7; cdr3_aa: CASSSGGQGPSYEQYF; cdr3_nt: TGTGCCAGCAGCTCCGGAGGGCAGGGTCCATCCTACGAGCAGTACTTC
clone_size: .; d_call: .; v_call: TRBV27; j_call: TRBJ1-5; cdr3_aa: CASGTRGIGSQPQHF; cdr3_nt: TGTGCCAGCGGAACTCGAGGCATCGGGAGTCAGCCCCAGCATTTT
clone_size: .; d_call: TRBD2; v_call: TRBV29-1; j_call: TRBJ2-5; cdr3_aa: CSVAGRGGFQETQYF; cdr3_nt: TGCAGCGTGGCCGGCCGCGGGGGGTTCCAAGAGACCCAGTACTTC
clone_size: .; d_call: .; v_call: TRBV5-1; j_call: TRBJ2-6; cdr3_aa: CASSTQPGTPLPGGANVLTF; cdr3_nt: TGCGCCAGCAGCACACAACCCGGGACACCGCTTCCCGGGGGGGCCAACGTCCTGACTTTC
clone_size: .; d_call: TRBD1; v_call: TRBV2; j_call: TRBJ2-3; cdr3_aa: CAISRDRSTDTQYF; cdr3_nt: TGTGCCATTTCCCGGGACAGGAGCACAGATACGCAGTATTTT
clone_size: .; d_call: TRBD2; v_call: TRBV12-5; j_call: TRBJ2-3; cdr3_aa: CASGLRWRESDTQYF; cdr3_nt: TGTGCTAGTGGTTTGCGCTGGCGGGAGTCAGATACGCAGTATTTT
clone_size: once; d_call: TRBD2; v_call: TRBV5-4; j_call: TRBJ2-3; cdr3_aa: CASSLGSGRDRADTQYF; cdr3_nt: TGTGCCAGCAGCTTAGGAAGCGGGAGGGATAGGGCAGATACGCAGTATTTT
clone_size: .; d_call: TRBD1; v_call: TRBV7-6; j_call: TRBJ2-3; cdr3_aa: CASSLTGASTDTQYF; cdr3_nt: TGTGCCAGCAGCCTGACAGGGGCTAGCACAGATACGCAGTATTTT
clone_size: .; d_call: .; v_call: TRBV14; j_call: TRBJ2-7; cdr3_aa: CASSWGAGGYEQYF; cdr3_nt: TGTGCCAGCAGCTGGGGGGCAGGGGGCTACGAGCAGTACTTC
clone_size: .; d_call: .; v_call: TRBV10-3; j_call: TRBJ2-1; cdr3_aa: CAISHGGPRVDEQFF; cdr3_nt: TGTGCCATCAGTCACGGAGGACCAAGGGTCGATGAGCAGTTCTTC
clone_size: .; d_call: .; v_call: TRBV19; j_call: TRBJ2-3; cdr3_aa: CASSTQTGRTDTQYF; cdr3_nt: TGTGCCAGTAGTACCCAGACAGGGAGGACAGATACGCAGTATTTT